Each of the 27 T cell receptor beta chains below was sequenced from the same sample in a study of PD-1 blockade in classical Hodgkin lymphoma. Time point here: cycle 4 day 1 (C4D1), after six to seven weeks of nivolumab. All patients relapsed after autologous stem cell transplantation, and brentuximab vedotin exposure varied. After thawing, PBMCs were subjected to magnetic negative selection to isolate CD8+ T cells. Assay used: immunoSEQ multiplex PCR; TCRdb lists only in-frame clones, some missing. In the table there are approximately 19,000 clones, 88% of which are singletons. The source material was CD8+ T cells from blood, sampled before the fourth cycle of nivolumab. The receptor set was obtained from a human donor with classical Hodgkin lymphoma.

The CDR3 nucleotides read TGTGCCAGCAGTTACGGGTCCGCCGAAGCTTTCTTT. It yields the protein CASSYGSAEAFF. This chain uses TRBV6-5 with TRBJ1-1; no reliable D call. Between the trimmed V and J ends, which lost 2 bases and 8 bases, there was a span of 9 bases. Germline-derived CDR1 and CDR2 are MNHEY and SVGAGI. The CDR3 is 12 residues long.

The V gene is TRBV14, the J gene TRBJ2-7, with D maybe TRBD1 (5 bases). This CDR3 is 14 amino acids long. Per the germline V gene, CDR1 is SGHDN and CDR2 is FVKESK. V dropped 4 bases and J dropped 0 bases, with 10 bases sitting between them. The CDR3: CASSRREFSYEQYF. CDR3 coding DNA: TGTGCCAGCAGCCGCAGGGAATTCTCCTACGAGCAGTACTTC.

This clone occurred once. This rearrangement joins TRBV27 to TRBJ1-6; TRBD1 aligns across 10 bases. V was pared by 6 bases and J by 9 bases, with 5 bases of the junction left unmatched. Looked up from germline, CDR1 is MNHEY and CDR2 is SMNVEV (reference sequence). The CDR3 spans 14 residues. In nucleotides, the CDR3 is TGTGCCAGCAGCTATGGACAGGGGGGTTCACCCCTCCACTTT. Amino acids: CASSYGQGGSPLHF.

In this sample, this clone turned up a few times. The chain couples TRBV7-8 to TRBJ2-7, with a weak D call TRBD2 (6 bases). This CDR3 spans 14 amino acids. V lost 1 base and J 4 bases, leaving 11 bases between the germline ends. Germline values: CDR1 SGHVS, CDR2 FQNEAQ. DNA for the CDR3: TGTGCCAGCAGCTTAGGTCCCGGAGGGTACGAGCAGTACTTC. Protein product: CASSLGPGGYEQYF.

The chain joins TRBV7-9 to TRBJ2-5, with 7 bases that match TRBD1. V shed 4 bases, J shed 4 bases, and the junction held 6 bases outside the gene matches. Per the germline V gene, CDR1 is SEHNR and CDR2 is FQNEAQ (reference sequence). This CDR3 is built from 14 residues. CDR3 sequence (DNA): TGTGCCAGCAGCTCGGGACAGAATCGAGAGACCCAGTACTTC. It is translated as CASSSGQNRETQYF.

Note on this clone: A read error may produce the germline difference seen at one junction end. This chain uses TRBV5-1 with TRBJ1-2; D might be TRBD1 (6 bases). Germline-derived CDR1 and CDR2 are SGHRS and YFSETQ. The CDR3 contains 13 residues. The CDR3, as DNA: TGCGCCAGCAGCTTGGAGCTGGGGGCGGAAGACAACTTC. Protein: CASSLELGAEDNF.

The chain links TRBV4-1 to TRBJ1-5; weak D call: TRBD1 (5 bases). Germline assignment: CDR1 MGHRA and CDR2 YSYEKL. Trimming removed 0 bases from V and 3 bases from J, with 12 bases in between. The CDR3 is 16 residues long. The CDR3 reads CASSQDPGGYNQPQHF. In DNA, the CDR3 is TGCGCCAGCAGCCAAGATCCGGGGGGATACAATCAGCCCCAGCATTTT.

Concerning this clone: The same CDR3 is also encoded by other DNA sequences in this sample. CDR3 DNA: TGTGCCAGTCGGACTAGCGGTTCCTACAATGAGCAGTTCTTC. This gives the protein CASRTSGSYNEQFF. The rearrangement joins TRBV27 to TRBJ2-1, with 10 nucleotides matching TRBD2. The CDR3 is made up of 14 amino acids. Losses at the gene ends were 9 bases for V and 1 base for J; bases not matched to a gene: 3. Per germline, CDR1 MNHEY and CDR2 SMNVEV (reference sequence).

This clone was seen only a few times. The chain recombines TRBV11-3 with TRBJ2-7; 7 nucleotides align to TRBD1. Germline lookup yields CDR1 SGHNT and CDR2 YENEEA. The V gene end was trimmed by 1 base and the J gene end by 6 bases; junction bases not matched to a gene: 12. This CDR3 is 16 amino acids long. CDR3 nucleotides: TGTGCCAGCAGCTTAGGGTACAGGGGATCCGTCTCCGAGCAGTACTTC. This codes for CASSLGYRGSVSEQYF.

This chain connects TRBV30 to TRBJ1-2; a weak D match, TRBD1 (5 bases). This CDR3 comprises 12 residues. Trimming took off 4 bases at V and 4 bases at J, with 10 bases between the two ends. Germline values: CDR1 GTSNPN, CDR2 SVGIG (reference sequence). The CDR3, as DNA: TGTGCCTGGATGGGGGAAGGCTATGGCTACACCTTC. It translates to CAWMGEGYGYTF. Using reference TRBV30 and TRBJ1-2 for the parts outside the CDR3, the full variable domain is SQTIHQWPATLVQPVGSPLSLECTVEGTSNPNLYWYRQAAGRGLQLLFYSVGIGQISSEVPQNLSASRPQDRQFILSSKKLLLSDSGFYLCAWMGEGYGYTFGSGTRLTVV.

The CDR3 DNA reads TGTGCCACCCGGCCCCAGGACAACTATGGCTACACCTTC. Its translation is CATRPQDNYGYTF. The V and J genes are TRBV27 and TRBJ1-2, with D hard to call. CDR3 length equals 13 residues. Germline V gene data show CDR1 as MNHEY and CDR2 as SMNVEV (reference sequence). The ends were cut back, 10 bases at V and 2 bases at J, with 14 bases in the middle.

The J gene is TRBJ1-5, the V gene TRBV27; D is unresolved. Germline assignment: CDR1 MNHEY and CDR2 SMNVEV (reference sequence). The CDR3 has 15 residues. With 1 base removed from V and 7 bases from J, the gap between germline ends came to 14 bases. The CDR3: CASSLYWAGGQPQHF. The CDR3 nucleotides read TGTGCCAGCAGTTTATACTGGGCGGGAGGGCAGCCCCAGCATTTT.

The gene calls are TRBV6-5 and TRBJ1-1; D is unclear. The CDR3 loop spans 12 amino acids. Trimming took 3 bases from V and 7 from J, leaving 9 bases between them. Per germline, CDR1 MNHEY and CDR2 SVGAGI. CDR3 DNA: TGTGCCAGCAGTTATTCGGGGATTGAAGCTTTCTTT. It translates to CASSYSGIEAFF.

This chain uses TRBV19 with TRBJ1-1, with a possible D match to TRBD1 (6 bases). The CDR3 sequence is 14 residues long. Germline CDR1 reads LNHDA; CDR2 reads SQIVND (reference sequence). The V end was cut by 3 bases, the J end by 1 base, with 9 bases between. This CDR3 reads CASSIGRGNTEAFF. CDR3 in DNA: TGTGCCAGTAGTATCGGCAGGGGGAACACTGAAGCTTTCTTT.

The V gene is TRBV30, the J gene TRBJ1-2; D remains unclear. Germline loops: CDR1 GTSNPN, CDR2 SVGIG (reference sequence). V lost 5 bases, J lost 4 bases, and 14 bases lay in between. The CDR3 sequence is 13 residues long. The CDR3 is CAWLRPGRYGYTF. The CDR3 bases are TGTGCCTGGTTGCGGCCAGGCCGCTATGGCTACACCTTC.

The DNA of the CDR3 is TGTGCCAGCAATCGGCGGGGGGCTAACAATGAGCAGTTCTTC. Translating gives CASNRRGANNEQFF. V is TRBV27 and J is TRBJ2-1, with 8 bases identical to TRBD2. Germline-derived CDR1 and CDR2 are MNHEY and SMNVEV (reference sequence). V lost 7 bases to trimming and J lost 5 bases; unmatched junction nucleotides: 7. CDR3 length equals 14 residues.

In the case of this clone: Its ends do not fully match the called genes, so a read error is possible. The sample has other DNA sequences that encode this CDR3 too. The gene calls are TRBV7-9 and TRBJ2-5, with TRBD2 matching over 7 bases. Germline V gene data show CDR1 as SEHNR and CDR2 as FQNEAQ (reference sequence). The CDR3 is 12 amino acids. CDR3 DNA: TGTGCCAGCAGCTATGGGGGGGAGACTCAGTACTTC. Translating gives CASSYGGETQYF.

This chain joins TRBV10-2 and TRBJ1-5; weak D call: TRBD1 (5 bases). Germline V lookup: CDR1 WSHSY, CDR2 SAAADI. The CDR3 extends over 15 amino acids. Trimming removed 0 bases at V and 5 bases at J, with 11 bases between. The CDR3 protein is CASSESGGPYQPQHF. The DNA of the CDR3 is TGCGCCAGCAGTGAGTCCGGGGGACCTTATCAGCCCCAGCATTTT.

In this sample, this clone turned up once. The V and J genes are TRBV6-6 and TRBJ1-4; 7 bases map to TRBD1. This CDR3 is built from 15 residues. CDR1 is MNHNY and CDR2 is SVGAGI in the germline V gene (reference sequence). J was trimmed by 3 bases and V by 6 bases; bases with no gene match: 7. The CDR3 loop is CASSQTGTANEKLFF. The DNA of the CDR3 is TGTGCCAGCAGCCAGACAGGGACGGCTAATGAAAAACTGTTTTTT.

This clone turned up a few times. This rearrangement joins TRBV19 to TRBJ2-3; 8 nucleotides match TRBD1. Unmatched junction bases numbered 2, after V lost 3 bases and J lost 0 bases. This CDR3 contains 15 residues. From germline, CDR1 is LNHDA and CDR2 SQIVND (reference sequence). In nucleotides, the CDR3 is TGTGCCAGTAGTATGGACAGGGCGAGCACAGATACGCAGTATTTT. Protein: CASSMDRASTDTQYF.

DNA of the CDR3: TGTGCCAGTAGTCACGCCGGATTGGTTCAGGGGAGCAATCAGCCCCAGCATTTT. This translates into CASSHAGLVQGSNQPQHF. The rearrangement links TRBV19 to TRBJ1-5; possible D gene TRBD1, 6 bases. CDR3 length: 18 amino acids. The germline CDR1 and CDR2 sequences are LNHDA and SQIVND (reference sequence). The V end was cut by 5 bases, the J end by 1 base, with 21 bases between.

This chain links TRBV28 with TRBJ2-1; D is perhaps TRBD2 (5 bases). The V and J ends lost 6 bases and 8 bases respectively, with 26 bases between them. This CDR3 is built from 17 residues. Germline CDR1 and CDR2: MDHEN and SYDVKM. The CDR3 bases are TGTGCCAGCAGCTTCCCCGCCACGGGGTACCCGGCGGATGAGCAGTTCTTC. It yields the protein CASSFPATGYPADEQFF.

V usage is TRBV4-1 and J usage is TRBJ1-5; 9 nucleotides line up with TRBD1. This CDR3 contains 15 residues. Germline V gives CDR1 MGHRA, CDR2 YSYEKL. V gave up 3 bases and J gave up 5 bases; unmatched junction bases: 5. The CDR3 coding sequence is TGCGCCAGCAGCCAGGAAGACAGGGGGGATCAGCCCCAGCATTTT. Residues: CASSQEDRGDQPQHF.

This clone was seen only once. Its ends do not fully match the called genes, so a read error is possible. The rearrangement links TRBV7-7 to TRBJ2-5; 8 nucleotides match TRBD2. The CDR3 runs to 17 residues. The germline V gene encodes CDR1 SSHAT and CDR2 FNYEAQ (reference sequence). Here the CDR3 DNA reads TGTGCTAGCAGCTTAAACCGGGAGGGACCCACGGGAGAGACCCAGTACTTC. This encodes CASSLNREGPTGETQYF.

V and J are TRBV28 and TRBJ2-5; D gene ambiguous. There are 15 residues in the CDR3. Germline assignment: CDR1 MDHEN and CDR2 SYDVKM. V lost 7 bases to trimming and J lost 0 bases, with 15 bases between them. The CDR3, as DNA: TGTGCCAGCACCGCAGGCAAGACATACCAAGAGACCCAGTACTTC. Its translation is CASTAGKTYQETQYF.

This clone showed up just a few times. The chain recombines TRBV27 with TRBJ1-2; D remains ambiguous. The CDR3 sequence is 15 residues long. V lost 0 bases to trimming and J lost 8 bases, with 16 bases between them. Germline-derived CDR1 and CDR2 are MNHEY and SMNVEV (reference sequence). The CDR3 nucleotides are TGTGCCAGCAGTTTATCGATCGGGTTTCTAGGAGGCTACACCTTC. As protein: CASSLSIGFLGGYTF.

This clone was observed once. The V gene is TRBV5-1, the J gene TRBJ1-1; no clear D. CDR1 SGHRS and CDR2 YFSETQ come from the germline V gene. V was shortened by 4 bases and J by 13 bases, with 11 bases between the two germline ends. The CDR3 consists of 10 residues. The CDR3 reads CASSLDGVFF. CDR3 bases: TGCGCCAGCAGCCTAGATGGGGTTTTCTTT.